A selection of T cell receptor beta chains follows, all from one sample in a study of control samples from healthy donors and cancer patients. Repertoires were generated with immunoSEQ multiplex PCR, while TCRdb's copy carries only in-frame clones and drops some. The data contain around 250,000 clones, around 79% of them singletons. Sample: PBMCs. These TCRs come from a woman between 55 and 75 years old with lung cancer. Each CDR3 is given with its conserved first and last residue. Fields, in order: clone size, V gene, D gene, J gene, CDR3 DNA, CDR3 protein. The D gene is left open where the match is weak. Expanded clones get a size class; other rows say once, few or many, or leave the size out.

NA	TRBV7-9	NA	TRBJ1-1	TGTGCCAGCAGCTTATCGGGCCGAGAAGCTTTCTTT	CASSLSGREAFF
NA	TRBV27	TRBD1	TRBJ2-7	TGTGCCAGCAGTTTATGGGACAGGGCTTACGAGCAGTACTTC	CASSLWDRAYEQYF
few	TRBV28	TRBD1	TRBJ1-6	TGTGCCAGCAGTTCGGGACAGGGCAGGAATTCACCCCTCCACTTT	CASSSGQGRNSPLHF
NA	TRBV18	TRBD1	TRBJ1-2	TGTGCCAGCTCCCACCGACAGGGAACGGCACTTGATGGCTACACCTTC	CASSHRQGTALDGYTF
NA	TRBV2	NA	TRBJ2-2	TGTGCCAGCAGTGAAGGACAGATGAACACCGGGGAGCTGTTTTTT	CASSEGQMNTGELFF
NA	TRBV6-5	NA	TRBJ1-3	TGTGCCAGCAGTTTGGGTGTCTCTGGAAACACCATATATTTT	CASSLGVSGNTIYF
NA	TRBV7-2	NA	TRBJ2-2	TGTGCCAGCAGCTTAGGAAAAGCGAACACCGGGGAGCTGTTTTTT	CASSLGKANTGELFF
few	TRBV5-6	NA	TRBJ1-5	TGTGCCAGCAGCTTTTGGGAGCGGGGCAATCAGCCCCAGCATTTT	CASSFWERGNQPQHF
NA	TRBV11-1	NA	TRBJ1-4	TGTGCCAGCAGCTCCTCGACAACTACTAATGAAAAACTGTTTTTT	CASSSSTTTNEKLFF
NA	TRBV5-1	NA	TRBJ2-3	TGCGCCAGCAGCTCCGAACAAATCGGCAGGGCAGGGGATACGCAGTATTTT	CASSSEQIGRAGDTQYF
NA	TRBV5-5	TRBD1	TRBJ1-1	TGTGCCAGCAGCCTCCCGGGACAGGAGTACACTGAAGCTTTCTTT	CASSLPGQEYTEAFF
NA	TRBV5-1	NA	TRBJ2-3	TGCGCCAGCAGCTTGGGTGTTCTGGAGAGAGATACGCAGTATTTT	CASSLGVLERDTQYF
NA	TRBV9	NA	TRBJ2-1	TGTGCCAGCAGCGTAGCTGCGTACAATGAGCAGTTCTTC	CASSVAAYNEQFF
once	TRBV7-8	NA	TRBJ2-1	TGTGCCAGCAGCTTAGCGCAGGGAGACTACAATGAGCAGTTCTTC	CASSLAQGDYNEQFF
NA	TRBV2	NA	TRBJ2-7	TGTGCCAGCAGCAGGGACATCTACGAGCAGTACTTC	CASSRDIYEQYF
NA	TRBV4-1	TRBD2	TRBJ2-3	TGCGCCAGCAGCCAAGACGCTGCGGGAGTGGCAGATACGCAGTATTTT	CASSQDAAGVADTQYF
NA	TRBV12-5	TRBD1	TRBJ2-1	TGTGCTAGTGGACTCGGACAGGGGGAGTACAATGAGCAGTTCTTC	CASGLGQGEYNEQFF
few	TRBV5-8	NA	TRBJ1-3	TGTGCCAGCAGCTTCGTAGGCCTGAACTCTGGAAACACCATATATTTT	CASSFVGLNSGNTIYF
NA	TRBV4-2	TRBD2	TRBJ2-1	TGTGCCAGCAGCCAAACCTTAACGACTAGCGGGGCAAACAATGAGCAGTTCTTC	CASSQTLTTSGANNEQFF
once	TRBV6-5	NA	TRBJ2-7	TGTGCCAGCAGTTACTCCGACAGGTGGGACGAGCAGTACTTC	CASSYSDRWDEQYF
NA	TRBV3-1/TRBV3-2	NA	TRBJ1-1	TGTGCCAGCAGCCTTACGGGATCCACTGAAGCTTTCTTT	CASSLTGSTEAFF
NA	TRBV30	NA	TRBJ1-2	TGTGCGAGGGCCGAGGGGGGAAGTTACACCTTC	CARAEGGSYTF
once	TRBV7-8	NA	TRBJ2-7	TGTGCCAGCAGCTTTGGCCTCAGGACCTACGAGCAGTACTTC	CASSFGLRTYEQYF
few	TRBV27	TRBD2	TRBJ2-1	TGTGCCAGCAGGGGACTAGCGGGGGGATCCTACAATGAGCAGTTCTTC	CASRGLAGGSYNEQFF
NA	TRBV7-2	TRBD1	TRBJ2-7	TGTGCCAGCAGCTTAGCGGCAGGGGGTCCCCTCGAGCAGTACTTC	CASSLAAGGPLEQYF
NA	TRBV9	TRBD1	TRBJ1-2	TGTGCCAGCAGCGTAGTAACAGGGGACCGCCTAACCTTC	CASSVVTGDRLTF
NA	TRBV18	TRBD1	TRBJ1-2	TGTGCCAGCTCACCGGACAGGGTAAATGGCTACACCTTC	CASSPDRVNGYTF
NA	TRBV5-1	NA	TRBJ2-7	TGCGCCAGCAGCGGGGACTCTGGGACAGCCAGCTTAAAGTACTTC	CASSGDSGTASLKYF
few	TRBV2	TRBD1	TRBJ1-1	TGTGCCAGCAGCCGGGACAGACTACCGAACACTGAAGCTTTCTTT	CASSRDRLPNTEAFF
NA	TRBV18	TRBD1	TRBJ1-1	TGTGCCAGCTCACCGGACAGGGCCTCTGAAGCTTTCTTT	CASSPDRASEAFF
NA	TRBV9	NA	TRBJ1-6	TGTGCCAGCAGCGTAAGACAGTTCAATTCACCCCTCCACTTT	CASSVRQFNSPLHF
NA	TRBV28	TRBD2	TRBJ2-1	TGTGCCAGCAGTTCTTCCGGGACTAGCGGGCTGGATGAGCAGTTCTTC	CASSSSGTSGLDEQFF
NA	TRBV3-1/TRBV3-2	NA	TRBJ1-4	TGTGCCAGCAGCCAGTCTTATGGCGGGGAAAAACTGTTTTTT	CASSQSYGGEKLFF
NA	TRBV7-9	NA	TRBJ2-5	TGTGCCAGCAGCTGGGGAGAGACCCAGTACTTC	CASSWGETQYF
NA	TRBV27	NA	TRBJ1-1	TGTGCCAGCAGTGTTGACAAAGCCACTGAAGCTTTCTTT	CASSVDKATEAFF
NA	TRBV5-1	TRBD1	TRBJ1-3	TGCGCCAGCAGCTGGGCCGGGACAGGGAGGGCCGGCTCTGGAAACACCATATATTTT	CASSWAGTGRAGSGNTIYF
NA	TRBV5-6	NA	TRBJ1-2	TGTGCCAGCAGGGCCGGGTCCGCCCGCTACACCTTC	CASRAGSARYTF
NA	TRBV7-8	NA	TRBJ2-3	TGTGCCAGCAGCCGAAGGCCCCAGGGTCATTCAAGAGATACGCAGTATTTT	CASSRRPQGHSRDTQYF
NA	TRBV6-5	NA	TRBJ1-1	TGTGCCAGCAGTTACTCACAGAACACTGAAGCTTTCTTT	CASSYSQNTEAFF
NA	TRBV18	NA	TRBJ1-1	TGTGCCAGCTCACCGAGTAGGGGGTGGAGTTGGACTGAAGCTTTCTTT	CASSPSRGWSWTEAFF
NA	TRBV18	NA	TRBJ1-2	TGTGCCAGCTCAGGGGCCCCCGCTGGCTATGGCTACACCTTC	CASSGAPAGYGYTF
once	TRBV5-5	NA	TRBJ2-1	TGTGCCAGCAGCTTGGCCGGCAGCTCCTACAATGAGCAGTTCTTC	CASSLAGSSYNEQFF
NA	TRBV28	NA	TRBJ2-7	TGTGCCAGCAGTGCCGACGTAGGCTCCTACGAGCAGTACTTC	CASSADVGSYEQYF
NA	TRBV5-8	NA	TRBJ1-1	TGTGCCAGCAGCCAACAGTCCGGTCAGACAGCTTTCTTT	CASSQQSGQTAFF
NA	TRBV5-1	NA	TRBJ1-6	TGCGCCAGCAGCTTGGACGGAATAAATTCACCCCTCCACTTT	CASSLDGINSPLHF
NA	TRBV9	NA	TRBJ1-1	TGTGCCAGCAGCGGACTGGGCCTCAACACTGAAGCTTTCTTT	CASSGLGLNTEAFF
NA	TRBV7-3	TRBD1	TRBJ2-7	TGTGCCAGCAGCTCGACAGGGGGCAACGAGCAGTACTTC	CASSSTGGNEQYF
NA	TRBV25-1	NA	TRBJ2-7	TGTGCCAGCAGTGCCCCCCAGTTGGTGAACGAGCAGTACTTC	CASSAPQLVNEQYF
NA	TRBV18	NA	TRBJ2-5	TGTGCCAGCTCCCCGCTAGGACTGCAAGAGACCCAGTACTTC	CASSPLGLQETQYF
NA	TRBV19	NA	TRBJ1-5	TGTGCCAGTAGGTCCCAGGCGGGGGCAAATCAGCCCCAGCATTTT	CASRSQAGANQPQHF
NA	TRBV9	NA	TRBJ2-2	TGTGCCAGCAGCGTTACCTACAAGGAGCTGTTTTTT	CASSVTYKELFF
NA	TRBV13	NA	TRBJ2-4	TGTGCCAGCAGCTTAGGGGGAGGCAAAAACATTCAGTACTTC	CASSLGGGKNIQYF
NA	TRBV2	NA	TRBJ2-1	TGTGCCAGCTTGATTAGGAGGGAGCAGTTCTTC	CASLIRREQFF
NA	TRBV2	TRBD2	TRBJ2-3	TGTGCCAGGGCTCTAGCGGGCCCCACAGATACGCAGTATTTT	CARALAGPTDTQYF
NA	TRBV7-9	NA	TRBJ1-2	TGTGCCAGCAGCTTTGCTGTCTTGAGGGAGGACTACACCTTC	CASSFAVLREDYTF
NA	TRBV6-5	NA	TRBJ2-2	TGTGCCAGCAGTTTCACACCCTACTCGAACACCGGGGAGCTGTTTTTT	CASSFTPYSNTGELFF
NA	TRBV9	NA	TRBJ1-5	TGTGCCAGCAGCGTAGACGGTTATAGCAATCAGCCCCAGCATTTT	CASSVDGYSNQPQHF